This T cell receptor (beta chain) was found in a study of blood T cells in healthy people across ages. CDR3 size: 15 residues. Sample-barcoded 5' priming and a J-beta primer mix drove a second PCR of 7 to 11 cycles. TCRdb reprocessed the 5' RACE reads via MiXCR and lists one record per CDR3 protein. The sample shows over 450,000 distinct CDR3 sequences, around 24% of them seen only once. This sample was shared with a second study, whose subject was T cells of mothers and their children.

J is TRBJ2-1 and V is TRBV21-1; TRBD1 is the table's D call and was not checked against the DNA. TRBV21-1 is shown as a pseudogene. This receptor was identified in a boy younger than 18 in good health. Sequencing input: blood. The CDR3 reads CASSMGGGRLNEQFF. CDR3 coding DNA: TGTGCCAGCAGCATGGGCGGGGGGCGGCTCAATGAGCAGTTCTTC.